This TCR beta chain emerged from a study of OX40 agonist ivuxolimab in advanced cancers. The study's findings and limits: CD4+ and CD8+ T cells in blood underwent clonal expansion by week 6 at 0.1 to 3.0 mg/kg. In general, CD8+ T cells held more expanded clones than CD4+ did, on average.

Peripheral blood came from all dose cohorts at three timepoints. V lost 1 base and J 5 bases, leaving 12 bases between the germline ends. Per germline, CDR1 LGHNA and CDR2 YNFKEQ. CDR3 length: 16 amino acids. Comments on this clone: What it binds is not known. A much larger clone lies a single base off, so this may be a read error.

Produced via immunoSEQ multiplex PCR; TCRdb's table is partial and in-frame only. The sample yields nearly 85,000 clones, 65% to 90% seen once. The V gene is TRBV4-2, the J gene TRBJ1-6; D gene unclear. The sequence came from an adult with an advanced solid tumor such as melanoma, head and neck, liver or kidney cancer. Sequencing was performed on CD4+ or CD8+ T cells sorted from blood, taken in a trial of the OX40 agonist ivuxolimab. This chain's CDR3 is CASSQVTTSNNSPLHF. DNA for the CDR3: TGTGCCAGCAGCCAAGTCACAACGTCTAATAATTCACCCCTCCACTTT.